This T cell receptor (beta chain) comes out of a study of OX40 agonist ivuxolimab in advanced cancers. At the level of the study: Patients assigned to dose escalation were diagnosed with hepatocellular carcinoma, melanoma, renal cell or head and neck cancer.

This CDR3 has 15 amino acids. Trimming cost V 2 bases and J 2 bases; bases outside gene matches: 3. Germline CDR1 MGHDK, CDR2 SYGVNS. Only in-frame clones appear in the TCRdb table, and some are missing; sequencing was by immunoSEQ multiplex PCR. In the table there are tens of thousands of clones, around 93% of which are singletons. This clone was counted once. The antigen is unknown. Study results and caveats: At 0.1-3.0 mg/kg, partial responders had clonal expansion among the lowest observed.

The chain couples TRBV25-1 to TRBJ2-7, with TRBD2 matching 10 bases. The source is an adult with an advanced solid tumor such as melanoma, head and neck, liver or kidney cancer. The specimen was CD4+ or CD8+ T cells sorted from blood, collected in a trial of the OX40 agonist ivuxolimab. CDR3 coding DNA: TGTGCCAGCAGTGAAGGACTAGCGGTACCCTACGAGCAGTACTTC. Its translation is CASSEGLAVPYEQYF.